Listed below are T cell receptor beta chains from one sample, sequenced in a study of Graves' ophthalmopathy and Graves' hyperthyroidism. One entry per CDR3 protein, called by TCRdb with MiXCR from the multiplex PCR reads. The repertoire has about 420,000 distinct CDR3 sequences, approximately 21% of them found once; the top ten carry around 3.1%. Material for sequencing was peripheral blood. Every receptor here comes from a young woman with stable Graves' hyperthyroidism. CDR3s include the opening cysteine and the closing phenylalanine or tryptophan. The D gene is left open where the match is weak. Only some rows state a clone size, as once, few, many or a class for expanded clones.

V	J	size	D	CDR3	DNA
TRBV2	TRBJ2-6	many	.	CASSKPGANVLTF	TGTGCCAGCAGTAAGCCTGGGGCCAACGTCCTGACTTTC
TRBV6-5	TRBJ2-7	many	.	CASIPPGTPRYEQYF	TGTGCCAGCATCCCACCCGGGACTCCTCGCTACGAGCAGTACTTC
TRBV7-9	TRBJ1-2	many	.	CASSPQDRYGYTF	TGTGCCAGCAGCCCCCAGGACAGATATGGCTACACCTTC
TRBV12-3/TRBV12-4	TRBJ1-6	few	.	CASRPAVAGSPLHF	TGTGCCAGCAGGCCAGCGGTCGCAGGTTCACCCCTCCACTTT
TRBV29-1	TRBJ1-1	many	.	CSVGGHGEAFF	TGCAGCGTTGGGGGACACGGTGAAGCTTTCTTT
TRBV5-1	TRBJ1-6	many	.	CASSLGTENNSPLHF	TGCGCCAGCAGCTTGGGGACGGAAAATAATTCACCCCTCCACTTT
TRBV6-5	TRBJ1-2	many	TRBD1	CASSYFIPGQGNGYTF	TGTGCCAGCAGTTACTTCATTCCGGGACAGGGGAATGGCTACACCTTC
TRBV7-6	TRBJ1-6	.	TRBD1	CASSLAEDRGPLHF	TGTGCCAGCAGCTTAGCTGAAGACAGGGGACCCCTCCACTTT
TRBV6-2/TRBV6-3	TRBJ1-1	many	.	CASSYANTIPTEAFF	TGTGCCAGCAGTTACGCTAACACGATCCCCACTGAAGCTTTCTTT
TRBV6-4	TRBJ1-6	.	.	CASTLDGRNSPLHF	TGTGCCAGCACCCTCGACGGACGTAATTCACCCCTCCACTTT
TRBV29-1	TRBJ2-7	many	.	CSVEYAPTYEQYF	TGCAGCGTTGAATATGCCCCGACCTACGAGCAGTACTTC
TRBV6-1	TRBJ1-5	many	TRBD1	CASGTGQGGNQPQHF	TGTGCCAGCGGAACCGGACAGGGTGGCAATCAGCCCCAGCATTTT
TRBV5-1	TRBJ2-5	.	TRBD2	CASSLAGTSGNQETQYF	TGCGCCAGCAGCTTGGCAGGTACTAGCGGAAACCAAGAGACCCAGTACTTC
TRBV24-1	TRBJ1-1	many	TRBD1	CATSDYQGQGDEAFF	TGTGCCACCAGTGATTATCAGGGACAGGGGGATGAAGCTTTCTTT
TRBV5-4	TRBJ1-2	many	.	CASSAGRRYGYTF	TGTGCCAGCAGCGCGGGACGGAGATATGGCTACACCTTC
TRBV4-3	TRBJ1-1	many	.	CASSQDGDAEAFF	TGCGCCAGCAGCCAAGATGGGGACGCAGAAGCTTTCTTT
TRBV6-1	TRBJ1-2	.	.	CASSSELNGYTF	TGTGCCAGCAGCTCGGAGCTCAATGGCTACACCTTC
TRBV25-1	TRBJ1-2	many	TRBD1	CASSEKFGQGIYGYTF	TGTGCCAGCAGTGAAAAATTCGGACAGGGGATCTATGGCTACACCTTC
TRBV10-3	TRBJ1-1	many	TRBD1	CAISEADRENTEAFF	TGTGCCATCAGTGAGGCCGACAGGGAGAACACTGAAGCTTTCTTT
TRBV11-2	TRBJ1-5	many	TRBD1	CASSATGSGHQPQHF	TGTGCCAGCAGCGCGACAGGGTCGGGGCATCAGCCCCAGCATTTT
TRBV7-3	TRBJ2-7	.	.	CASSGRRYEQYF	TGTGCCAGCAGTGGACGCCGCTACGAGCAGTACTTC
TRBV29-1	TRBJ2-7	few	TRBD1	CSVFRGYEQYF	TGCAGCGTCTTCAGGGGGTACGAGCAGTACTTC
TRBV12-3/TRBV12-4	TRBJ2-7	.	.	CASSLKGEQYF	TGTGCCAGCAGTTTGAAAGGCGAGCAGTACTTC
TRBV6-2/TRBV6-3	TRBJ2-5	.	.	CASSKPETQYF	TGTGCCAGCAGTAAACCCGAGACCCAGTACTTC
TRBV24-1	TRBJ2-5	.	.	CATSDLNQGPMETQYF	TGTGCCACCAGTGATTTGAATCAGGGGCCTATGGAGACCCAGTACTTC
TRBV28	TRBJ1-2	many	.	CASSLGAGINYGYTF	TGTGCCAGCAGTTTAGGGGCAGGTATCAACTATGGCTACACCTTC
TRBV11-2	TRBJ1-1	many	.	CASSLDGIRRVNTEAFF	TGTGCCAGCAGCTTAGATGGGATAAGGAGAGTGAACACTGAAGCTTTCTTT
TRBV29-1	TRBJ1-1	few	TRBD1	CSVTGWQWDTEAFF	TGCAGCGTGACAGGGTGGCAATGGGACACTGAAGCTTTCTTT
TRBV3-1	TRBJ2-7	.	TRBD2	CASSQLASGRYEQYF	TGTGCCAGCAGCCAGCTGGCTAGCGGGAGGTACGAGCAGTACTTC
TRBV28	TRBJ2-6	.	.	CASSDQVAGANVLTF	TGTGCCAGCAGCGATCAGGTGGCAGGGGCCAACGTCCTGACTTTC
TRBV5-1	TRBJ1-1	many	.	CASMLRGGTEAFF	TGCGCCAGCATGTTAAGGGGAGGCACTGAAGCTTTCTTT
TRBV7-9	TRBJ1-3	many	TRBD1	CASSATGSRYTIYF	TGTGCCAGCAGCGCGACAGGGAGTAGATACACCATATATTTT
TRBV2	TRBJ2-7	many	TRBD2	CASRGTSGNYEQYF	TGTGCCAGCAGGGGGACTAGCGGGAACTACGAGCAGTACTTC
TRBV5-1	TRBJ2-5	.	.	CASTLWDPETQYF	TGCGCCAGCACCCTTTGGGATCCAGAGACCCAGTACTTC
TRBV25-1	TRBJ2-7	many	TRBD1	CASSEGTGYEQYF	TGTGCCAGCAGTGAAGGGACAGGGTACGAGCAGTACTTC
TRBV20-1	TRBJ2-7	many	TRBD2	CSARGLAADSYEQYF	TGCAGTGCTAGAGGACTAGCGGCAGACTCCTACGAGCAGTACTTC
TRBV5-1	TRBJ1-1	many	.	CASSLLGARMNTEAFF	TGCGCCAGCAGCTTGTTGGGGGCGCGTATGAACACTGAAGCTTTCTTT
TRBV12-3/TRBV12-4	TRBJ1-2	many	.	CASSFGPGYGYTF	TGTGCCAGCAGTTTTGGGCCGGGGTATGGCTACACCTTC
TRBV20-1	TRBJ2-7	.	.	CSARVPGGPYEQYF	TGCAGTGCTAGAGTCCCCGGTGGGCCATACGAGCAGTACTTC
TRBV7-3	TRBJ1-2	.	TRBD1	CASSQGQGHYGYTF	TGTGCCAGCAGCCAAGGACAGGGGCACTATGGCTACACCTTC
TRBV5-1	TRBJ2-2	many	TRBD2	CASSYIAGRVAGELFF	TGCGCCAGCAGCTACATAGCGGGAAGGGTGGCCGGGGAGCTGTTTTTT
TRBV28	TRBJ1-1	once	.	CASRWRKGTRGTEAFF	TGTGCCAGCCGATGGCGGAAGGGGACACGAGGCACTGAAGCTTTCTTT
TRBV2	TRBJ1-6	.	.	CASSAKVTNSPLHF	TGTGCCAGCAGTGCAAAGGTTACGAATTCACCCCTCCACTTT
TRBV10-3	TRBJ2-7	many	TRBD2	CAIGTSGGLTYEQYF	TGTGCCATCGGGACTAGCGGGGGACTGACCTACGAGCAGTACTTC
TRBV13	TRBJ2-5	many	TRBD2	CASTLGLAAQGTQYF	TGTGCCAGCACTTTAGGACTAGCGGCCCAGGGGACCCAGTACTTC
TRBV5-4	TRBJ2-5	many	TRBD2	CASSLWRIAGGGALQETQYF	TGTGCCAGCAGCTTGTGGAGGATAGCGGGAGGAGGGGCTCTGCAAGAGACCCAGTACTTC
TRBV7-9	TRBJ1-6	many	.	CASSYTGMGNSPLHF	TGTGCCAGCAGCTACACAGGGATGGGGAATTCACCCCTCCACTTT
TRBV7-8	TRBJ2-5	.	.	CASSLKARRQETQYF	TGTGCCAGCAGCTTAAAGGCAAGGCGACAAGAGACCCAGTACTTC
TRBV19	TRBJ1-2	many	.	CASTTTVTNYGYTF	TGTGCCAGTACCACGACGGTGACTAACTATGGCTACACCTTC
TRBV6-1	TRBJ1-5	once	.	CASSEPGDRRAHQPQHF	TGTGCCAGCAGTGAGCCGGGTGATCGGAGAGCTCATCAGCCCCAGCATTTT
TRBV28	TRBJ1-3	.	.	CASSLPRPLYGNTIYF	TGTGCCAGCAGTTTACCCAGACCTCTGTATGGAAACACCATATATTTT
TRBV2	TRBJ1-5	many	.	CASSDVGTPNQPQHF	TGTGCCAGCAGTGACGTAGGGACACCGAATCAGCCCCAGCATTTT
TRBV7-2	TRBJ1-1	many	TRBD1	CASSLVSGGDTEAFF	TGTGCCAGCAGCTTAGTCTCAGGGGGGGACACTGAAGCTTTCTTT